Listed below are T cell receptor beta chains from one sample, sequenced in a study of blood T cell repertoires in COVID-19. Libraries were prepared by immunoSEQ multiplex PCR; TCRdb keeps only in-frame clonotypes and omits some of them. The sample has roughly 34,000 clones; 70% to 80% are singletons. Sequencing was performed on peripheral blood. These receptors were taken from a human donor in a cohort sampled during active COVID-19. Both conserved end residues are part of each CDR3. D genes are given only for firm matches. Clone sizes are given selectively: once, few, many, or a class where the clone is expanded.

d_call: NA; v_call: TRBV5-6; clone_size: once; j_call: TRBJ1-1; cdr3_nt: TGTGCCAGCAGCTTGCTGTTACAGGGAACGGACACTGAAGCTTTCTTT; cdr3_aa: CASSLLLQGTDTEAFF
d_call: TRBD1; v_call: TRBV3-1/TRBV3-2; clone_size: NA; j_call: TRBJ2-7; cdr3_nt: TGTGCCAGCAGCCAAGCCGGGACAGGTACTTACGAGCAGTACTTC; cdr3_aa: CASSQAGTGTYEQYF
d_call: TRBD1; v_call: TRBV6-5; clone_size: NA; j_call: TRBJ2-7; cdr3_nt: TGTGCCAGCAGTTGGGGACAGGGTTACGAGCAGTACTTC; cdr3_aa: CASSWGQGYEQYF
d_call: NA; v_call: TRBV5-1; clone_size: NA; j_call: TRBJ2-2; cdr3_nt: TGCGCCAGCAGCTTGGACCCCTCGATAAGGGGCGGCGGGGAGCTGTTTTTT; cdr3_aa: CASSLDPSIRGGGELFF
d_call: TRBD1; v_call: TRBV7-9; clone_size: NA; j_call: TRBJ1-1; cdr3_nt: TGTGCCAGCAGTTCGCCGGGACAGGGTGCCCAAGAAGCTTTCTTT; cdr3_aa: CASSSPGQGAQEAFF
d_call: NA; v_call: TRBV3-1/TRBV3-2; clone_size: NA; j_call: TRBJ2-2; cdr3_nt: TGTGCCAGCAGCCAAATAGGGGAGCTGTTTTTT; cdr3_aa: CASSQIGELFF
d_call: TRBD1; v_call: TRBV19; clone_size: NA; j_call: TRBJ1-2; cdr3_nt: TGTGCCAGTAGTCTACAGGGGACCTATGGCTACACCTTC; cdr3_aa: CASSLQGTYGYTF
d_call: TRBD2; v_call: TRBV7-9; clone_size: NA; j_call: TRBJ2-3; cdr3_nt: TGTGCCAGCAGCTTAGGGACTAGCGGGGCTAGCACAGATACGCAGTATTTT; cdr3_aa: CASSLGTSGASTDTQYF
d_call: TRBD1; v_call: TRBV19; clone_size: NA; j_call: TRBJ2-7; cdr3_nt: TGTGCCAGTCAACTTGGGGGACAGGGAAGCTACGAGCAGTACTTC; cdr3_aa: CASQLGGQGSYEQYF
d_call: NA; v_call: TRBV7-2; clone_size: NA; j_call: TRBJ2-1; cdr3_nt: TGTGCCAGCAGCCCGGACTTTGAGCAGTTCTTC; cdr3_aa: CASSPDFEQFF
d_call: TRBD1; v_call: TRBV3-1/TRBV3-2; clone_size: NA; j_call: TRBJ2-7; cdr3_nt: TGTGCCAGCAGCCAAGGACAGGGGGGCGAGCAGTACTTC; cdr3_aa: CASSQGQGGEQYF
d_call: TRBD2; v_call: TRBV7-2; clone_size: NA; j_call: TRBJ2-4; cdr3_nt: TGTGCCAGCAGCTTAGCCCCTAGCGGATCCAAAAACATTCAGTACTTC; cdr3_aa: CASSLAPSGSKNIQYF
d_call: NA; v_call: TRBV6-5; clone_size: once; j_call: TRBJ1-3; cdr3_nt: TGTGCCAGCAGTACACAGGGAACGGGAAACACCATATATTTT; cdr3_aa: CASSTQGTGNTIYF
d_call: TRBD2; v_call: TRBV24-1; clone_size: NA; j_call: TRBJ2-5; cdr3_nt: TGTGCCACCAGTGATTTACGGGGGGGGGCAGAGACCCAGTACTTC; cdr3_aa: CATSDLRGGAETQYF
d_call: TRBD1; v_call: TRBV15; clone_size: NA; j_call: TRBJ2-2; cdr3_nt: TGTGCCACCAGCGGAACCCGGACAGGGTGGGGGAACCAGCTCGGGGAGCTGTTTTTT; cdr3_aa: CATSGTRTGWGNQLGELFF
d_call: NA; v_call: TRBV28; clone_size: NA; j_call: TRBJ1-5; cdr3_nt: TGTGCCAGCAGTTTAGGAGGGTCGAGGGATCAGCCCCAGCATTTT; cdr3_aa: CASSLGGSRDQPQHF